The present T cell receptor beta chain was sequenced within a study of shared clonotypes between healthy human individuals. Whole-study results and caveats: Among donors, clonotype sharing was expected to be affected by sequencing depth.

Deep-level settings were used for running the assay. TCRdb's copy holds only in-frame clones and misses some; the assay was immunoSEQ multiplex PCR. The table lists about 1,800,000 clones, approximately 94% of them singletons. Trimming cost V 1 base and J 6 bases, with 7 bases left between them. The germline V gene encodes CDR1 SGHNT and CDR2 YENEEA. CDR3 size: 12 residues. It was CD45RO-negative cells, positively selected for CCR7, that made up naive CD8 cells, with terminally differentiated effector memory CD45RA+ cells excluded. Within Nashville, Tennessee resided all donors, each a Caucasian adult. As concerns this clone: Its target is unknown.

The rearrangement uses TRBV11-3 and TRBJ2-7; a weak D match, TRBD2 (5 bases). The sequence derives from a man in his late teens or twenties in good health. Source material: naive CD8+ T cells sorted from blood. For the CDR3, the DNA is TGTGCCAGCAGCTTAGGAGGGCTCGAGCAGTACTTC. This gives the protein CASSLGGLEQYF.